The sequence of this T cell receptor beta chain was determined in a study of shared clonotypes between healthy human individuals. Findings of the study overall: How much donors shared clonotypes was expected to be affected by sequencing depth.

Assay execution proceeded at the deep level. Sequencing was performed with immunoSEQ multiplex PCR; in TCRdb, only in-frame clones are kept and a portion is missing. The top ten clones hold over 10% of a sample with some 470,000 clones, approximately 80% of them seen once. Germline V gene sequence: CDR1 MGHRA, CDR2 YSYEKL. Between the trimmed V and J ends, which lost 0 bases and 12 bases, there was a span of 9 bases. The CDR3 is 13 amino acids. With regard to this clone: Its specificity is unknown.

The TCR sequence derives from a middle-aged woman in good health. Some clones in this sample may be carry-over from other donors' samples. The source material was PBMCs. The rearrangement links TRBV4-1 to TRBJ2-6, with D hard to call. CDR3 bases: TGCGCCAGCAGCCAAGACCGGACGGGCGTCCTGACTTTC. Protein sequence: CASSQDRTGVLTF.